Listed below are T cell receptor beta chains from one sample, sequenced in a study of cytomegalovirus exposure and HLA in healthy donors. TCRdb keeps only in-frame clones here, not all; method: immunoSEQ multiplex PCR. This sample has around 130,000 clones, with 80% found just once. Material: PBMCs. The receptors here all came from a man aged 25-40 years in good health and CMV-seronegative. Both conserved end residues are part of each CDR3. The order of the fields is V gene, D gene, clone size, J gene, CDR3 protein, CDR3 DNA. The D gene is left open where the match is weak. Size is omitted from some rows. Given values are once, few, many or a class for expanded clones.

>TRBV27|TRBD2|.|TRBJ2-1
CASSFSGRAVEQFF
TGTGCCAGCAGTTTTAGCGGGAGGGCCGTTGAGCAGTTCTTC
>TRBV11-2|.|.|TRBJ2-7
CASSLGTPYYEQYF
TGTGCCAGCAGCTTAGGGACACCCTACTACGAGCAGTACTTC
>TRBV7-6|.|few|TRBJ1-1
CASSPEVGTEAFF
TGTGCCAGCAGCCCCGAGGTAGGCACTGAAGCTTTCTTT
>TRBV7-9|.|once|TRBJ1-2
CASSFMDLGGDYGYTF
TGTGCCAGCAGCTTTATGGACCTGGGCGGGGACTATGGCTACACCTTC
>TRBV5-6|.|.|TRBJ2-5
CASSLAKGAGETQYF
TGTGCCAGCAGCTTGGCCAAAGGGGCAGGGGAGACCCAGTACTTC
>TRBV5-1|.|once|TRBJ1-5
CASSLQGDQPQHF
TGCGCCAGCAGCTTACAGGGTGATCAGCCCCAGCATTTT
>TRBV27|.|.|TRBJ2-6
CASRPAGVGANVLTF
TGTGCCAGCAGACCCGCAGGGGTTGGGGCCAACGTCCTGACTTTC
>TRBV10-3|TRBD2|.|TRBJ2-1
CAISRLAGSYNEQFF
TGTGCCATCAGTCGACTAGCGGGTAGCTACAATGAGCAGTTCTTC
>TRBV19|.|.|TRBJ1-5
CATKPDYDSNQPQHF
TGTGCCACCAAACCGGACTACGATAGCAATCAGCCCCAGCATTTT
>TRBV6-5|.|.|TRBJ2-5
CASSYSLGMTQYF
TGTGCCAGCAGTTACTCCCTGGGCATGACCCAGTACTTC